Following are 31 T cell receptor beta chains from one sample sequenced in a study of cytomegalovirus exposure and HLA in healthy donors. Clones were sequenced by immunoSEQ multiplex PCR, and TCRdb holds only the in-frame ones, with some missing. The sample has around 98,000 clones; roughly 87% are singletons. Material for sequencing was PBMCs. Receptors originate from a man aged 18-30 years in good health and CMV-seropositive.

The gene calls are TRBV15 and TRBJ1-4; D may be TRBD1 (6 bases). Trimming removed 0 bases at V and 7 bases at J, with 12 bases between. This CDR3 is 15 amino acids long. Germline V gene data show CDR1 as LNHNV and CDR2 as YYDKDF (reference sequence). The CDR3 DNA is TGTGCCACCAGCAGAGATGGGGACAACGTTGAAAAACTGTTTTTT. Amino acids: CATSRDGDNVEKLFF.

A word on this clone: A junction boundary mismatches the germline segment, possibly from a read error. The chain carries TRBV7-8 and TRBJ2-2, with D uncertain. The CDR3 is 15 amino acids. Germline assignment: CDR1 SGHVS and CDR2 FQNEAQ. CDR3 protein: CASRLGTVDTGELFF. CDR3 bases: TGTGCCAGCAGGTTAGGCACAGTAGACACCGGGGAGCTGTTTTTT.

The rearrangement uses TRBV7-2 and TRBJ1-1; D ambiguous. The CDR3 runs 14 residues. Germline assignment: CDR1 SGHTA and CDR2 FQGNSA. Trimming cost V 4 bases and J 2 bases, with 11 bases left between them. CDR3 residues: CASSWKGANTEAFF. CDR3 DNA sequence: TGTGCCAGCAGCTGGAAGGGAGCCAACACTGAAGCTTTCTTT.

The genes are TRBV7-2 and TRBJ2-1, with D tentatively TRBD2 (5 bases). V was trimmed by 5 bases and J by 5 bases, leaving 10 bases between them. Germline V gene sequence: CDR1 SGHTA, CDR2 FQGNSA. This CDR3 region has 13 residues. The CDR3: CASSTTNHNEQFF. CDR3 sequence (DNA): TGTGCCAGCAGCACGACTAACCACAATGAGCAGTTCTTC.

The genes are TRBV7-7 and TRBJ2-5; a weak D match, TRBD1 (6 bases). This CDR3 spans 13 amino acids. V lost 4 bases to trimming and J lost 1 base, with 7 bases between them. Germline V gives CDR1 SSHAT, CDR2 FNYEAQ (reference sequence). CDR3 residues: CASSSDSQETQYF. The CDR3 coding sequence is TGTGCCAGCAGCTCGGACAGCCAAGAGACCCAGTACTTC.

This clone has ten or more counts. The chain is built from TRBV7-6 and TRBJ1-3; D is perhaps TRBD1 (6 bases). Germline V CDR1 and CDR2: SGHVS, FNYEAQ. The CDR3 contains 16 residues. V shed 4 bases and J shed 0 bases, with 13 bases lying between them. CDR3 region: CASSSKGGGSGNTIYF. In DNA, the CDR3 is TGTGCCAGCAGCTCCAAAGGGGGGGGCTCTGGAAACACCATATATTTT.

J is TRBJ1-2 and V is TRBV6-1, with 9 bases that match TRBD1. Trimming cost V 4 bases and J 2 bases; bases outside gene matches: 5. Germline values: CDR1 MNHNS, CDR2 SASEGT. The CDR3 is made up of 15 amino acids. The CDR3 region is CASSVGTGTNYGYTF. The CDR3 DNA is TGTGCCAGCAGTGTTGGGACAGGGACCAACTATGGCTACACCTTC.

The gene calls are TRBV6-1 and TRBJ1-3; maybe TRBD1 (6 bases). V lost 8 bases, J lost 2 bases, and 13 bases lay in between. The germline CDR1 and CDR2 sequences are MNHNS and SASEGT. CDR3 length: 14 amino acids. CDR3 in DNA: TGTGCCAGCTCAGGGGAGCCCACTGGAAACACCATATATTTT. This codes for CASSGEPTGNTIYF.

The V call is TRBV4-3, the J call TRBJ2-2, with D perhaps TRBD2 (6 bases). Trimming removed 0 bases from V and 6 bases from J, with 14 bases in between. Germline CDR1 is LGHNA and CDR2 is YSLEER. The CDR3 runs to 16 residues. The chain's CDR3 is CASSQDGGLVSGELFF. CDR3 coding DNA: TGCGCCAGCAGCCAAGATGGAGGGTTGGTTTCCGGGGAGCTGTTTTTT.

The chain employs TRBV9 and TRBJ2-5; TRBD1 matches 8 bases. This CDR3 region has 17 residues. Germline V gives CDR1 SGDLS, CDR2 YYNGEE. J lost 2 bases, V lost 6 bases, and 15 bases had no gene match. The CDR3 here is CASIPGVGGTGQETQYF. CDR3 nucleotides: TGTGCCAGCATTCCAGGGGTTGGGGGGACAGGACAAGAGACCCAGTACTTC. Looking up the rest from reference TRBV9 and TRBJ2-5 gives the full variable domain: DSGVTQTPKHLITATGQRVTLRCSPRSGDLSVYWYQQSLDQGLQFLIQYYNGEERAKGNILERFSAQQFPDLHSELNLSSLELGDSALYFCASIPGVGGTGQETQYFGPGTRLLVL.

This clone was seen more than once but under ten times. The V and J genes are TRBV4-1 and TRBJ2-3, with 13 positions matching TRBD2. CDR3 size: 21 residues. The trim removed 3 bases at V and 6 bases at J, leaving 21 bases unmatched. The germline V gene encodes CDR1 MGHRA and CDR2 YSYEKL. CDR3 in amino acids: CASSHRGLAGAPRVPTDTQYF. CDR3 bases: TGCGCCAGCAGCCACCGCGGACTAGCGGGGGCCCCCCGGGTTCCTACGGATACGCAGTATTTT.

The V gene is TRBV5-1, the J gene TRBJ2-7; D not certain. Trimming removed 0 bases from V and 3 bases from J, with 7 bases in between. The germline gives CDR1 SGHRS, CDR2 YFSETQ. The CDR3 has 13 residues. CDR3 coding DNA: TGCGCCAGCAGCTTGGCTGGAGTCTACGAGCAGTACTTC. It encodes CASSLAGVYEQYF.

This clone was seen a few times. The V and J genes are TRBV7-9 and TRBJ2-2; D is undetermined. The length of the CDR3 is 12 residues. Per the germline V gene, CDR1 is SEHNR and CDR2 is FQNEAQ (reference sequence). The V and J ends lost 1 base and 7 bases respectively, with 4 bases between them. In DNA, the CDR3 is TGTGCCAGCAGCTTAGGTCTCGGGGAGCTGTTTTTT. It yields the protein CASSLGLGELFF.

The chain carries TRBV7-9 and TRBJ2-3; D may be TRBD1 (5 bases). The length of the CDR3 is 16 residues. The germline CDR1 and CDR2 sequences are SEHNR and FQNEAQ (reference sequence). The V end lost 5 bases, the J end lost 2 bases, and 17 bases lay between the germline ends. CDR3: CASSPGRQPLTDTQYF. The CDR3 region has the DNA TGTGCCAGCAGCCCCGGCCGACAGCCCCTCACAGATACGCAGTATTTT.

The J gene is TRBJ2-7, the V gene TRBV6-1, with D unclear. This CDR3 contains 13 residues. Trimming removed 8 bases from V and 3 bases from J, with 14 bases in between. The germline V gene encodes CDR1 MNHNS and CDR2 SASEGT. The chain's CDR3 is CASASPLYYEQYF. The CDR3 region has the DNA TGTGCCAGCGCCTCGCCCCTCTACTACGAGCAGTACTTC.

The chain has TRBV9 and TRBJ2-1; 9 bases line up with TRBD2. V gave up 3 bases and J gave up 6 bases; unmatched junction bases: 13. The CDR3 totals 17 residues. Germline V lookup: CDR1 SGDLS, CDR2 YYNGEE. CDR3 protein: CASSATGGLAKGNEQFF. The CDR3 region has the DNA TGTGCCAGCAGCGCGACGGGGGGACTAGCTAAGGGCAATGAGCAGTTCTTC.

This clone was seen a single time. The chain couples TRBV7-9 to TRBJ2-3; D not resolved. The CDR3 is 15 amino acids. V lost 1 base, J lost 0 bases, and 8 bases lay in between. Germline-derived CDR1 and CDR2 are SEHNR and FQNEAQ (reference sequence). CDR3 sequence: CASSLDGTSTDTQYF. The CDR3 DNA reads as TGTGCCAGCAGCTTAGATGGTACTAGCACAGATACGCAGTATTTT.

The chain links TRBV29-1 to TRBJ2-3; possibly TRBD2 for D (6 bases). CDR3 length: 14 residues. Per the germline V gene, CDR1 is SQVTM and CDR2 is ANQGSEA. Trimming shortened V by 4 bases and J by 3 bases, and 14 bases separated the two germline ends. CDR3 DNA sequence: TGCAGCGTTGGCGCGGGATTAGGGACAGATACGCAGTATTTT. Amino acid sequence: CSVGAGLGTDTQYF.

The J gene is TRBJ2-1, the V gene TRBV7-2; 11 bases align to TRBD2. The length of the CDR3 is 16 residues. J lost 8 bases, V lost 2 bases, and 8 bases had no gene match. Germline lookup yields CDR1 SGHTA and CDR2 FQGNSA. For the CDR3, the DNA is TGTGCCAGCAGCTTAAATTCGCTAGCGGGGGGCTATGAGCAGTTCTTC. Protein product: CASSLNSLAGGYEQFF.

This clone was found a few times. The chain combines TRBV15 with TRBJ1-3; a weak D match, TRBD1 (6 bases). Germline CDR1 is LNHNV and CDR2 is YYDKDF (reference sequence). The CDR3 contains 16 residues. Trimming took 5 bases from V and 0 from J, leaving 14 bases between them. CDR3 residues: CATSSDRYSSGNTIYF. In nucleotides, the CDR3 is TGTGCCACCAGCTCGGACAGATACAGCTCTGGAAACACCATATATTTT.

The chain is built from TRBV9 and TRBJ1-1, with 10 bases fitting TRBD1. The CDR3 is made up of 13 amino acids. Trimming removed 3 bases from V and 6 bases from J; junction bases left unmatched: 2. CDR1 and CDR2 from the germline V gene are SGDLS and YYNGEE. The CDR3 region has the DNA TGTGCCAGCAGCGCGACAGGGGGCCCTGAAGCTTTCTTT. It translates to CASSATGGPEAFF.

This clone was seen just once. CDR3 DNA: TGTGCCAGTAGTTTAGCGGGGAACTCCTACGAGCAGTACTTC. Translated, it gives CASSLAGNSYEQYF. V usage is TRBV19 and J usage is TRBJ2-7; 8 positions match TRBD2. Unmatched junction bases numbered 3, after V lost 5 bases and J lost 0 bases. The CDR3 totals 14 residues. Germline V gene sequence: CDR1 LNHDA, CDR2 SQIVND (reference sequence).

The chain recombines TRBV4-1 with TRBJ2-3, with D uncertain. Germline CDR1 reads MGHRA; CDR2 reads YSYEKL. This CDR3 contains 13 residues. Between the trimmed V and J ends, which lost 1 base and 3 bases, there was a span of 5 bases. CDR3 in DNA: TGCGCCAGCAGCCAAGGGGCAACAGATACGCAGTATTTT. Translation gives CASSQGATDTQYF.

The chain uses TRBV4-1 and TRBJ2-7; 10 bases map to TRBD2. The CDR3 is 15 residues long. In germline, CDR1 is MGHRA, CDR2 YSYEKL. The V gene end was trimmed by 1 base and the J gene end by 6 bases; junction bases not matched to a gene: 6. CDR3 loop: CASSQGSGLAREQYF. In nucleotides, the CDR3 is TGCGCCAGCAGCCAAGGCTCGGGACTAGCGCGCGAGCAGTACTTC.

V and J are TRBV28 and TRBJ2-7, with TRBD1 identical over 10 bases. This CDR3 has 19 amino acids. Trimming at V came to 5 bases and at J to 0 bases, leaving 16 bases not matched to a gene. Germline CDR1 MDHEN, CDR2 SYDVKM. CDR3 nucleotides: TGTGCCAGCAGTCAAACGACAGGGGGCGCCTCAGACTTCTCCTACGAGCAGTACTTC. Residues: CASSQTTGGASDFSYEQYF.

For the CDR3, the DNA is TGTGCCAGCAGTACTAGCGGGAGGCGTTACGAGCAGTACTTC. The encoded protein is CASSTSGRRYEQYF. The J gene is TRBJ2-7, the V gene TRBV6-5; 12 bases are shared with TRBD2. This CDR3 is built from 14 residues. The germline gives CDR1 MNHEY, CDR2 SVGAGI. V lost 5 bases, J lost 4 bases, and 3 bases stayed unmatched.

This clone occurred once. The chain uses TRBV10-3 and TRBJ2-2; 9 nucleotides match TRBD2. Trimming cost V 2 bases and J 6 bases; bases outside gene matches: 7. Per the germline V gene, CDR1 is ENHRY and CDR2 is SYGVKD. This CDR3 is built from 16 residues. CDR3: CAISETGTSLAGELFF. DNA of the CDR3: TGTGCCATCAGTGAGACCGGGACTAGCCTCGCCGGGGAGCTGTTTTTT.

The chain couples TRBV29-1 to TRBJ2-2, with 8 bases lining up with TRBD1. The CDR3 covers 15 residues. The V gene's germline CDR1 is SQVTM and CDR2 ANQGSEA. The V segment lost 6 bases and the J segment 3 bases; nucleotides outside the gene matches: 9. The CDR3 is CSVEGTGGYTGELFF. As DNA, the CDR3 is TGCAGCGTCGAGGGAACAGGGGGGTACACCGGGGAGCTGTTTTTT.

V gene TRBV5-6 combines with J gene TRBJ2-7; TRBD1 aligns across 9 bases. The V gene's germline CDR1 is SGHDT and CDR2 YYEEEE. Trimming took 2 bases from V and 4 from J; bases not matched to a gene: 7. The CDR3 has 15 residues. CDR3 region: CASSFMTGGVYEQYF. The CDR3 nucleotides are TGTGCCAGCAGCTTCATGACAGGGGGGGTGTACGAGCAGTACTTC.

The J gene is TRBJ2-7, the V gene TRBV18, with D possibly matching TRBD1 (5 bases). CDR1 is KGHSH, CDR2 LQKENI, per germline. V lost 5 bases to trimming and J lost 3 bases, with 17 bases between them. The CDR3 extends over 15 amino acids. The CDR3 here is CASSFDRGQIYEQYF. The DNA for the CDR3 is TGTGCCAGCTCATTCGACCGAGGACAAATCTACGAGCAGTACTTC.

This chain uses TRBV4-1 with TRBJ2-1, with a tentative D call TRBD1 (5 bases). The germline gives CDR1 MGHRA, CDR2 YSYEKL. V dropped 4 bases and J dropped 0 bases, with 13 bases sitting between them. This CDR3 is built from 16 residues. CDR3 DNA sequence: TGCGCCAGCAGCCCCCAGGGCAGCTCCTCCTACAATGAGCAGTTCTTC. The encoded protein is CASSPQGSSSYNEQFF.